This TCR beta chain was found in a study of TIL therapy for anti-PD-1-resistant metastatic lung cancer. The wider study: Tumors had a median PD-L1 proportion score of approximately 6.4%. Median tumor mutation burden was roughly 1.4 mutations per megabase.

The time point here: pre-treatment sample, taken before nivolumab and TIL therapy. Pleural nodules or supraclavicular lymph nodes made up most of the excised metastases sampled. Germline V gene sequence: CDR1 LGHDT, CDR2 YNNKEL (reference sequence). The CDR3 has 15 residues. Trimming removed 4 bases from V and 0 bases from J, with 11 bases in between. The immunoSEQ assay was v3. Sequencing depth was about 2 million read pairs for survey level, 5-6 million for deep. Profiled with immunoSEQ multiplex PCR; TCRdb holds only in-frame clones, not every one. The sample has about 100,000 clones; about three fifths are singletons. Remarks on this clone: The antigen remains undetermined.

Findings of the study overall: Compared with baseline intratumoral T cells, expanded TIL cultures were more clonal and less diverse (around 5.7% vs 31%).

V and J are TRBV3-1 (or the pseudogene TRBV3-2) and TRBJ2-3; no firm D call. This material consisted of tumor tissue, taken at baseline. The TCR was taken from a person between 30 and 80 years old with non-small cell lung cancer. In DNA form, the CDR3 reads TGTGCCAGCAGCCGCGTTGTCCTAAGCACAGATACGCAGTATTTT. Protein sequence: CASSRVVLSTDTQYF.